This TCR beta chain was observed in a study of T cell responses to AZD1222 COVID-19 vaccine. About the research overall: Second-dose timings of about 4 or about 12 weeks were pooled. General observations from the study: Receipt of two AZD1222 doses was followed by a rise in Spike-specific TCR breadth and depth.

Of note for this clone: The antigen remains unidentified.

This table comes from immunoSEQ multiplex PCR, and its TCRdb copy is limited to in-frame clones, with some not included. The table records 100,000 to 120,000 clones, about 81% of them present only once. The sequencing here drew on peripheral blood, taken on day 0 of AZD1222 vaccination. The receptor was isolated from an adult in good health.

The CDR3 loop is CASSLIGNSGNTIYF. The DNA for the CDR3 is TGTGCCAGCAGTTTAATCGGCAACTCTGGAAACACCATATATTTT. The chain couples TRBV27 to TRBJ1-3; D remains ambiguous. The CDR3 has 15 residues. Germline CDR1 MNHEY, CDR2 SMNVEV (reference sequence). Trimming took off 2 bases at V and 0 bases at J, with 8 bases between the two ends.